These 32 T cell receptor beta chains came from one sample sequenced in a study of T cells in Graves' hyperthyroidism and ophthalmopathy. Amplified TCR beta CDR3 regions derived from RNA transcripts. A set of HTBI primers served as the primers for a first-round RT-PCR of the TCR CDR3. TCRdb independently ran MiXCR on the multiplex PCR reads; one entry per CDR3 protein. The sample contains more than 450,000 distinct CDR3 sequences, 11% to 15% of which appear only once. Material for sequencing was blood. Receptors were obtained from a woman aged 40 to 50 with Graves' hyperthyroidism.

This clonotype occurred a few times. This may be a read error, as it is one base from a much larger clone. The chain employs TRBV19 and TRBJ1-1; 10 nucleotides agree with TRBD1. Per germline, CDR1 LNHDA and CDR2 SQIVND (reference sequence). There are 16 residues in the CDR3. This CDR3 is CASSTPTGGLNTEASF. The CDR3 nucleotides read TGTGCCAGTAGTACACCGACAGGGGGCCTGAACACTGAAGCTTCCTTT.

The V gene is TRBV7-3, the J gene TRBJ1-1, with 9 positions matching TRBD1. In germline, CDR1 is SGHTA, CDR2 FQGTGA. This CDR3 comprises 17 residues. V lost 0 bases to trimming and J lost 0 bases; unmatched junction nucleotides: 5. CDR3 loop: CASSLTGTGRVNTEAFF. The CDR3 DNA reads as TGTGCCAGCAGCTTAACGGGGACAGGGAGGGTGAACACTGAAGCTTTCTTT.

Many counts were recorded for this clonotype. This chain uses TRBV20-1 with TRBJ2-1, with 15 bases fitting TRBD2. This CDR3 spans 16 amino acids. Germline-derived CDR1 and CDR2 are DFQATT and SNEGSKA (reference sequence). With V trimmed by 3 bases and J by 8 bases, 8 bases remained unmatched. The CDR3, as DNA: TGCAGTGCTAGGGACAGCGGACTAGCGGGAGGGTATGAGCAGTTCTTC. Translating it yields CSARDSGLAGGYEQFF.

This clonotype was seen only a few times. This chain connects TRBV4-1 to TRBJ2-3; TRBD2 is a possible D gene (5 bases). The CDR3 has 17 amino acids. The V end was cut by 4 bases, the J end by 0 bases, with 17 bases between. Germline-derived CDR1 and CDR2 are MGHRA and YSYEKL. CDR3 sequence: CASSRIATSGSTDTQYF. In nucleotides, the CDR3 is TGCGCCAGCAGCCGTATAGCCACGTCGGGAAGCACAGATACGCAGTATTTT.

This clonotype has more than one count but fewer than ten. The V and J genes are TRBV7-8 and TRBJ1-6; perhaps TRBD1 as D (6 bases). V lost 0 bases and J lost 7, with 16 bases in between. CDR3 size: 17 residues. The germline CDR1 and CDR2 sequences are SGHVS and FQNEAQ. In DNA form, the CDR3 reads TGTGCCAGCAGCTTAGCGTATCGGACAGCCGCCAATTCACCCCTCCACTTT. It translates to CASSLAYRTAANSPLHF.

This clonotype was picked up a small number of times. The rearrangement links TRBV2 to TRBJ2-4; possible D gene TRBD1, 5 bases. The V gene's germline CDR1 is SNHLY and CDR2 FYNNEI. Trimming took off 3 bases at V and 0 bases at J, with 9 bases between the two ends. The CDR3 totals 15 residues. As DNA, the CDR3 is TGTGCCAGCAGTGATAAGGGGATAGCCAAAAACATTCAGTACTTC. Protein: CASSDKGIAKNIQYF.

The rearrangement links TRBV27 to TRBJ2-5, with no clear D. Trimming left V 5 bases short and J 0 bases short, with 10 bases between. Germline assignment: CDR1 MNHEY and CDR2 SMNVEV (reference sequence). This CDR3 has 14 amino acids. This CDR3 is CASSPSRYQETQYF. Here the CDR3 DNA reads TGTGCCAGCAGTCCCTCAAGGTACCAAGAGACCCAGTACTTC.

This clonotype was detected only a few times. The V gene is TRBV5-8, the J gene TRBJ2-3; no clear D gene. Trimming stripped 0 bases from V and 2 bases from J, with 13 bases between. CDR3 size: 16 residues. Germline V gene lookup returns CDR1 SGHTS and CDR2 YDEGEE. CDR3 residues: CASSLEQKENTDTQYF. The CDR3 nucleotides are TGTGCCAGCAGCTTGGAACAGAAAGAGAACACAGATACGCAGTATTTT.

In this sample, this clonotype turned up many times. This chain links TRBV11-2 with TRBJ1-4; 7 positions agree with TRBD1. CDR3 length: 15 amino acids. CDR1 and CDR2 (germline): SGHAT, FQNNGV. Trimming removed 5 bases from V and 4 bases from J; junction bases left unmatched: 7. This CDR3 is CASSAQGTINEKLFF. Written as DNA, the CDR3 is TGTGCCAGCAGCGCACAGGGGACCATTAATGAAAAACTGTTTTTT. Using reference TRBV11-2 and TRBJ1-4 for the parts outside the CDR3, the full variable domain is EAGVAQSPRYKIIEKRQSVAFWCNPISGHATLYWYQQILGQGPKLLIQFQNNGVVDDSQLPKDRFSAERLKGVDSTLKIQPAKLEDSAVYLCASSAQGTINEKLFFGSGTQLSVL.

The V and J genes are TRBV12-5 and TRBJ2-1, with D perhaps matching TRBD1 or TRBD2 (6 bases each). Germline CDR1 reads LGHNT; CDR2 reads FRNRAP. The CDR3 is made up of 16 amino acids. V shed 0 bases and J shed 5 bases, with 14 bases lying between them. CDR3 DNA: TGTGCTAGTGGTTTGGTACTGGGTGGGGGGCACAATGAGCAGTTCTTC. This encodes CASGLVLGGGHNEQFF.

The chain combines TRBV24-1 with TRBJ1-5; the D is unclear. The germline V and J ends were trimmed by 3 bases and 4 bases, with 9 bases remaining between them. Germline values: CDR1 KGHDR, CDR2 SFDVKD. This CDR3 comprises 14 residues. CDR3 region: CATSDSRGNQPQHF. As DNA, the CDR3 is TGTGCCACCAGTGATAGCCGGGGAAATCAGCCCCAGCATTTT.

Regarding this clonotype: One junction end disagrees with the germline gene, perhaps due to a read error. This chain uses TRBV19 with TRBJ2-7, with D perhaps matching TRBD2 (7 bases). The CDR3 has 16 amino acids. Germline lookup yields CDR1 LNHDA and CDR2 SQIVND (reference sequence). The CDR3: CASSPGLGGANYERYF. The CDR3 DNA follows: TGTGCCAGTAGTCCCGGACTAGGGGGGGCGAACTACGAGCGGTACTTC.

This chain connects TRBV29-1 to TRBJ2-7; a possible D gene is TRBD1 (6 bases). Per the germline V gene, CDR1 is SQVTM and CDR2 is ANQGSEA. V lost 6 bases to trimming and J lost 5 bases, with 11 bases between them. This CDR3 is 11 amino acids long. The CDR3 DNA reads as TGCAGCGTGTACAGGGACGACGAGCAGTACTTC. Residues: CSVYRDDEQYF.

This clonotype was counted many times. The chain links TRBV19 to TRBJ2-1; 10 nucleotides agree with TRBD2. CDR1 and CDR2 from the germline V gene are LNHDA and SQIVND (reference sequence). After removal of 5 bases from V and 3 bases from J, the junction contained 7 bases not matched to a gene. The CDR3 consists of 16 residues. The chain's CDR3 is CASSPQLAGSYNEQFF. The CDR3 DNA sequence: TGTGCCAGTAGTCCCCAACTAGCGGGAAGCTACAATGAGCAGTTCTTC.

This clonotype was picked up a small number of times. CDR3 sequence reads: CSASDRQSSGNTIYF. The CDR3 nucleotides read TGCAGTGCTAGCGACCGCCAGAGCTCTGGAAACACCATATATTTT. The V call is TRBV20-1, the J call TRBJ1-3; no clear D gene. In germline, CDR1 is DFQATT, CDR2 SNEGSKA (reference sequence). Trimming shortened V by 3 bases and J by 0 bases, and 12 bases separated the two germline ends. This CDR3 region has 15 residues.

This clonotype has a handful of counts. This sequence joins TRBV5-4 and TRBJ2-5; 9 bases are shared with TRBD1. The CDR3 has 16 amino acids. Germline V gene data show CDR1 as SGHNT and CDR2 as YYREEE (reference sequence). With V trimmed by 5 bases and J by 3 bases, 11 bases remained unmatched. CDR3 DNA sequence: TGTGCCAGCAGTAAGGGGACAGGGATGAGAGAAGAGACCCAGTACTTC. Translating gives CASSKGTGMREETQYF.

The rearrangement joins TRBV9 to TRBJ2-2; the match to TRBD1 covers 9 bases. Germline assignment: CDR1 SGDLS and CDR2 YYNGEE. The CDR3 sequence is 16 residues long. Trimming cost V 4 bases and J 6 bases; bases outside gene matches: 10. CDR3 sequence reads: CASSQAGTGRSGELFF. The CDR3 region has the DNA TGTGCCAGCAGCCAAGCCGGGACAGGGAGGTCCGGGGAGCTGTTTTTT.

This clonotype appeared many times. V and J are TRBV5-1 and TRBJ2-4, with 13 bases matching TRBD2. The V gene end was trimmed by 2 bases and the J gene end by 8 bases; junction bases not matched to a gene: 10. CDR1 and CDR2 (germline): SGHRS, YFSETQ. This CDR3 has 17 residues. CDR3 DNA sequence: TGCGCCAGCAGCTTCGGGACTAGCGGGATACGGGTAGACATTCAGTACTTC. Its translation is CASSFGTSGIRVDIQYF. Full variable domain (remainder filled in from reference TRBV5-1 and TRBJ2-4): KAGVTQTPRYLIKTRGQQVTLSCSPISGHRSVSWYQQTPGQGLQFLFEYFSETQRNKGNFPGRFSGRQFSNSRSEMNVSTLELGDSALYLCASSFGTSGIRVDIQYFGAGTRLSVL.

This clonotype was recorded many times. The chain couples TRBV6-1 to TRBJ2-1, with 8 bases aligning to TRBD2. J was trimmed by 6 bases and V by 1 base; bases with no gene match: 5. CDR3 length: 15 residues. The germline V gene has CDR1 MNHNS and CDR2 SASEGT. This CDR3 reads CASSEGLAGLNEQFF. As DNA, the CDR3 is TGTGCCAGCAGTGAAGGTCTAGCGGGTCTCAATGAGCAGTTCTTC.

This clonotype was observed many times. The V and J genes are TRBV3-1 and TRBJ2-2, with 7 nucleotides matching TRBD2. Germline CDR1 reads LGHDT; CDR2 reads YNNKEL (reference sequence). The J segment lost 0 bases and the V segment lost 3 bases, leaving 4 bases of the junction unmatched. This CDR3 has 16 amino acids. The CDR3 DNA sequence: TGTGCCAGCAGCCAGGGAGGACTAGCGAACACCGGGGAGCTGTTTTTT. This codes for CASSQGGLANTGELFF.

This clonotype was found many times. V is TRBV6-1 and J is TRBJ2-5; maybe TRBD2 (6 bases). Germline V gives CDR1 MNHNS, CDR2 SASEGT. CDR3 size: 14 residues. Trimming took 6 bases from V and 5 from J, leaving 16 bases between them. The CDR3 loop reads CASRIGTPVETQYF. CDR3 in DNA: TGTGCCAGCAGGATCGGGACTCCCGTGGAGACCCAGTACTTC.

This clonotype was counted only a few times. The chain couples TRBV7-9 to TRBJ2-1; D is unclear. Trimming removed 5 bases at V and 7 bases at J, with 9 bases between. The CDR3 is made up of 12 amino acids. Germline assignment: CDR1 SEHNR and CDR2 FQNEAQ (reference sequence). The CDR3 reads CASSALKNEQFF. The CDR3 DNA follows: TGTGCCAGCAGCGCTCTAAAAAATGAGCAGTTCTTC.

J is TRBJ2-1 and V is TRBV7-2; 8 bases are shared with TRBD2. This CDR3 is 16 amino acids long. CDR1 is SGHTA and CDR2 is FQGNSA in the germline V gene. V lost 1 base and J lost 4; bases outside the gene matches: 6. CDR3: CASSLVAGGGYNEQFF. For the CDR3, the DNA is TGTGCCAGCAGCTTAGTTGCGGGAGGTGGGTACAATGAGCAGTTCTTC.

This clonotype was seen repeatedly, ten times or more. The gene calls are TRBV28 and TRBJ1-2, with a weak D call TRBD1 (5 bases). CDR1 is MDHEN and CDR2 is SYDVKM in the germline V gene. The CDR3 contains 13 residues. Trimming took off 5 bases at V and 3 bases at J, with 10 bases between the two ends. The CDR3 is CASSDTGYYGYTF. The CDR3, as DNA: TGTGCCAGCAGTGACACAGGTTACTATGGCTACACCTTC.

Details on this clonotype: At one end, the junction sequence differs from germline, possibly due to a read error. The chain employs TRBV7-6 and TRBJ2-3; D uncertain. The CDR3 has 14 amino acids. CDR1 SGHVS and CDR2 FNYEAQ come from the germline V gene. The CDR3 loop is CPSSLVYSTDTQYF. The CDR3 region has the DNA TGTCCCAGCAGCTTAGTTTACTCCACAGATACGCAGTATTTT.

There are many counts of this clonotype. The rearrangement links TRBV20-1 to TRBJ1-3; D gene ambiguous. Trimming pared 1 base from V and 0 bases from J, leaving 13 bases between. The CDR3 totals 16 residues. CDR1 and CDR2 (germline): DFQATT, SNEGSKA (reference sequence). CDR3 residues: CSARALLGSSGNTIYF. CDR3 nucleotide sequence: TGCAGTGCTAGAGCCCTTTTGGGCAGCTCTGGAAACACCATATATTTT.

This clonotype was recorded at least ten times. This chain uses TRBV12-3 or TRBV12-4 with TRBJ2-3, with D unclear. V was cut by 3 bases and J by 4 bases, with 11 bases left in between. The CDR3 is 14 amino acids. The CDR3 loop is CASSFGTPPDTQYF. CDR3 DNA sequence: TGTGCCAGCAGTTTTGGAACACCCCCAGATACGCAGTATTTT.

This clonotype appeared once. A much larger clone lies a single base off, so this may be a read error. The genes are TRBV30 and TRBJ2-1; TRBD1 is a possible D gene (5 bases). The CDR3 loop spans 15 amino acids. Trimming took 0 bases from V and 5 from J, leaving 14 bases between them. Germline CDR1 and CDR2: GTSNPN and SVGIG (reference sequence). The CDR3 sequence: CAWSVFGLGDNEQFF. CDR3 DNA sequence: TGTGCCTGGAGTGTATTCGGGCTAGGGGACAATGAGCAGTTCTTC. Supplemented by reference TRBV30 and TRBJ2-1, the full variable domain reads SQTIHQWPATLVQPVGSPLSLECTVEGTSNPNLYWYRQAAGRGLQLLFYSVGIGQISSEVPQNLSASRPQDRQFILSSKKLLLSDSGFYLCAWSVFGLGDNEQFFGPGTRLTVL.

The table lists this clonotype with many counts. The chain recombines TRBV7-3 with TRBJ2-3; TRBD1 or TRBD2 may be the D gene (5 bases each). CDR1 and CDR2 (germline): SGHTA, FQGTGA. This CDR3 has 14 amino acids. The germline V and J ends were trimmed by 4 bases and 2 bases, with 10 bases remaining between them. DNA of the CDR3: TGTGCCAGCAGCTGGGACGGGACCACAGATACGCAGTATTTT. Translated: CASSWDGTTDTQYF.

This clonotype was found many times. This rearrangement joins TRBV12-3 or TRBV12-4 to TRBJ2-5, with D possibly being TRBD2 (6 bases). This CDR3 is built from 13 residues. Trimming removed 6 bases at V and 7 bases at J, with 15 bases between. CDR3 sequence (DNA): TGTGCCAGCAGACTGGACCCGCGGGGGACCCAGTACTTC. This codes for CASRLDPRGTQYF.

This clonotype was seen at least ten times. The genes are TRBV28 and TRBJ1-2, with D possibly matching TRBD1 (5 bases). This CDR3 has 15 amino acids. Germline values: CDR1 MDHEN, CDR2 SYDVKM. With 5 bases removed from V and 4 bases from J, the gap between germline ends came to 17 bases. CDR3 DNA sequence: TGTGCCAGCAGTATAATGGGGCAAGCCATCTATGGCTACACCTTC. Its protein product is CASSIMGQAIYGYTF.

This clonotype was counted only a few times. Since a much larger clone is just one base distant, this may be a read error. V and J are TRBV20-1 and TRBJ2-7, with 9 bases fitting TRBD1. Per germline, CDR1 DFQATT and CDR2 SNEGSKA (reference sequence). The CDR3 is 14 amino acids. In nucleotides, the CDR3 is TGCGGTGCTAGGGGGACAGGGCGAAGCTACGAGCAGTACTTC. Its protein product is CGARGTGRSYEQYF.